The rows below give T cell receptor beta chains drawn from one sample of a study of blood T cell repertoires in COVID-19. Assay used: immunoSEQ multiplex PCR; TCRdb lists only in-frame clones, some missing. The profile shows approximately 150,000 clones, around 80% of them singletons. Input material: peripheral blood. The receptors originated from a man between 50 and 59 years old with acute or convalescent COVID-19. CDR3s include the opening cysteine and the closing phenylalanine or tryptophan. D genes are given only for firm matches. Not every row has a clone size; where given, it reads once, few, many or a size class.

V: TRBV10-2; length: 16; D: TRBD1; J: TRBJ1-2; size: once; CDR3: CASGLLLGQSNYGYTF; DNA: TGCGCCAGCGGACTACTCCTGGGACAGTCTAACTATGGCTACACCTTC
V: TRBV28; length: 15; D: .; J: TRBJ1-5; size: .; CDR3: CASSLIGIGNQPQHF; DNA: TGTGCCAGCAGTTTAATCGGGATAGGCAATCAGCCCCAGCATTTT
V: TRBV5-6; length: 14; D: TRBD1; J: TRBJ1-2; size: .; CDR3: CASSLGRGDYGYTF; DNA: TGTGCCAGCAGCTTGGGCAGGGGGGACTATGGCTACACCTTC
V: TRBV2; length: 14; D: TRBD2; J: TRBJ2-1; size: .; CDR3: CASSSGTSGGAGFF; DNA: TGTGCCAGCAGTTCCGGGACTAGCGGGGGGGCTGGGTTCTTC
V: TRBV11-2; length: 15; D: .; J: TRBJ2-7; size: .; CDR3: CASSLFGSSSYEQYF; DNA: TGTGCCAGCAGCTTATTCGGTAGTAGCTCCTACGAGCAGTACTTC
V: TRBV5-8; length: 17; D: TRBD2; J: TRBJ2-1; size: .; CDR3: CASSLAGALSSYNEQFF; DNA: TGTGCCAGCAGCTTAGCGGGGGCCTTGAGCTCCTACAATGAGCAGTTCTTC
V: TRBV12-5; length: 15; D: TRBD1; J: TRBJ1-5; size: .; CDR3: CASATTGAYPQPQHF; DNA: TGTGCTAGCGCCACGACAGGGGCATATCCCCAGCCCCAGCATTTT
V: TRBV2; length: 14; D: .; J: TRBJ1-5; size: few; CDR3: CASSLDRFNQPQHF; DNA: TGTGCCAGCAGTCTCGACAGGTTCAATCAGCCCCAGCATTTT
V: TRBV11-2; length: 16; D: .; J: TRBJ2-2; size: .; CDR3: CASSFLGAPITGELFF; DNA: TGTGCCAGCAGCTTTTTGGGGGCCCCGATCACCGGGGAGCTGTTTTTT
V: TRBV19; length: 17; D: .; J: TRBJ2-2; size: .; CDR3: CASIDPRDGSNTGELFF; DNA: TGTGCCAGTATTGATCCGCGAGACGGGTCGAACACCGGGGAGCTGTTTTTT
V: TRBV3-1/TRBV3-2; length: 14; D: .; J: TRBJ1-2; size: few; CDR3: CASSQKSTNYGYTF; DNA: TGTGCCAGCAGCCAAAAGTCTACGAACTATGGCTACACCTTC
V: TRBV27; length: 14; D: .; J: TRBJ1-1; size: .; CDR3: CASSDMRRGTEAFF; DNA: TGTGCCAGCAGTGACATGCGTCGGGGCACTGAAGCTTTCTTT
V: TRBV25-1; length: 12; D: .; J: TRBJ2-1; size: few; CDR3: CASSESDNEQFF; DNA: TGTGCCAGCAGTGAATCTGACAATGAGCAGTTCTTC
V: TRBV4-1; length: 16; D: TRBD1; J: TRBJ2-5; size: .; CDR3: CASSQIGQGGGETQYF; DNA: TGCGCCAGCAGCCAAATTGGACAGGGTGGAGGGGAGACCCAGTACTTC
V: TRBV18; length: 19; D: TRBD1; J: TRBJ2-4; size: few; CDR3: CASSLRTGDVILAKNIQYF; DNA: TGTGCCAGCTCGCTCCGGACAGGGGACGTGATACTAGCCAAAAACATTCAGTACTTC
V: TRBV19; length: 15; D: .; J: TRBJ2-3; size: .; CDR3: CASRSDDTLRDTQYF; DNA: TGTGCCAGTAGATCCGACGACACCCTCAGGGATACGCAGTATTTT
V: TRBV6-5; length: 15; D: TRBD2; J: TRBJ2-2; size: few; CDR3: CASRPTSGAAGELFF; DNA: TGTGCCAGCAGACCGACTAGCGGGGCAGCCGGGGAGCTGTTTTTT
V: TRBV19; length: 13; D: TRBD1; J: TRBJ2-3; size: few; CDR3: CASTDRGPDTQYF; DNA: TGTGCCAGTACCGACAGGGGCCCAGATACGCAGTATTTT
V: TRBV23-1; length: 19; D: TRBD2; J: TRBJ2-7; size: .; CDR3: CASSQSLAGAPSTMYEQYF; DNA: TGCGCCAGCAGTCAATCTCTAGCGGGGGCTCCTTCCACCATGTACGAGCAGTACTTC
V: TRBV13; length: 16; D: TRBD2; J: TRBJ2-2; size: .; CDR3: CASGTSGPANTGELFF; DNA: TGTGCCAGCGGGACTAGCGGGCCAGCGAACACCGGGGAGCTGTTTTTT
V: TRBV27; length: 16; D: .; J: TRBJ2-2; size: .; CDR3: CASSLNRDIGAGELFF; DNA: TGTGCCAGCAGTTTAAACAGGGATATTGGGGCCGGGGAGCTGTTTTTT
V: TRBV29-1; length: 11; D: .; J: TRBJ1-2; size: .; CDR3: CSVAGGYGYTF; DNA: TGCAGCGTTGCGGGAGGGTACGGCTACACCTTC
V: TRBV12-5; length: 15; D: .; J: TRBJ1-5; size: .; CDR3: CASGLGRGGGQPQHF; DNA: TGTGCTAGTGGCCTCGGACGGGGGGGAGGCCAGCCCCAGCATTTT
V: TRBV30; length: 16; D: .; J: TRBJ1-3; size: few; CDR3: CAWSDLRGSSGNTIYF; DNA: TGTGCCTGGAGTGACCTCCGGGGTTCATCTGGAAACACCATATATTTT
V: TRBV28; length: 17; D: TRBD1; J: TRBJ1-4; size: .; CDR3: CASRNTGGATFQGKLFF; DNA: TGTGCCAGCAGAAATACAGGGGGGGCGACGTTTCAGGGAAAACTGTTTTTT
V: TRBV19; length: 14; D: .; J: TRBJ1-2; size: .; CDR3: CASSKDDSNYGYTF; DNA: TGTGCCAGTAGCAAAGATGACTCTAACTATGGCTACACCTTC
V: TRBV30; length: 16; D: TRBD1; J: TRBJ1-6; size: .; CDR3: CAWRGQGAFYNSPLHF; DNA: TGTGCCTGGAGAGGACAGGGGGCTTTCTATAATTCACCCCTCCACTTT
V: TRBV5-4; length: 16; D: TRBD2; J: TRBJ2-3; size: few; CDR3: CASSSGLAGLTDTQYF; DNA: TGTGCCAGCAGTTCGGGACTAGCGGGCCTCACAGATACGCAGTATTTT
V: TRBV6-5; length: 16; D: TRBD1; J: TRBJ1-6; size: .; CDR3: CASSYGTGVGNSPLHF; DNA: TGTGCCAGCAGTTACGGGACAGGGGTCGGCAATTCACCCCTCCACTTT
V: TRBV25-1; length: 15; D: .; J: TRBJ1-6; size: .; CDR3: CASSEREGPDSPLHF; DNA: TGTGCCAGCAGTGAACGGGAGGGTCCGGATTCACCCCTCCACTTT
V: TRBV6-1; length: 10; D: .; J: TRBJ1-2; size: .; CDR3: CASSEAGYTF; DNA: TGTGCCAGCAGTGAGGCTGGCTACACCTTC
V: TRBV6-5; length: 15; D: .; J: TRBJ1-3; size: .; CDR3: CASRTSGVSGNTIYF; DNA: TGTGCCAGCAGAACCTCGGGGGTCTCTGGAAACACCATATATTTT
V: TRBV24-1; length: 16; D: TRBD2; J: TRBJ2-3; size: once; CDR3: CATSDLPPGGADTQYF; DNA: TGTGCCACCAGTGATTTGCCCCCGGGGGGTGCAGATACGCAGTATTTT
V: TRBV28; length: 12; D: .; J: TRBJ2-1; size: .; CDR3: CASSLLSYEQFF; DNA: TGTGCCAGCAGTTTATTAAGCTATGAGCAGTTCTTC
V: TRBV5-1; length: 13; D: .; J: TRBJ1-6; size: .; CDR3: CASSPRDPEYLHF; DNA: TGCGCCAGCAGCCCGCGGGACCCCGAATACCTCCACTTT
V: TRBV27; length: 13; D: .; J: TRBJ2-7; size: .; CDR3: CASSSSGTGEQYF; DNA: TGTGCCAGCAGTTCATCCGGTACAGGAGAGCAGTACTTC
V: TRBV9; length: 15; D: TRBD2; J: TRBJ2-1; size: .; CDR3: CASSVSGGFYNEQFF; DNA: TGTGCCAGCAGCGTTAGCGGGGGGTTCTACAATGAGCAGTTCTTC
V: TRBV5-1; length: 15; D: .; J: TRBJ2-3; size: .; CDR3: CASRRGATITDTQYF; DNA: TGCGCCAGCAGACGGGGGGCGACTATCACAGATACGCAGTATTTT